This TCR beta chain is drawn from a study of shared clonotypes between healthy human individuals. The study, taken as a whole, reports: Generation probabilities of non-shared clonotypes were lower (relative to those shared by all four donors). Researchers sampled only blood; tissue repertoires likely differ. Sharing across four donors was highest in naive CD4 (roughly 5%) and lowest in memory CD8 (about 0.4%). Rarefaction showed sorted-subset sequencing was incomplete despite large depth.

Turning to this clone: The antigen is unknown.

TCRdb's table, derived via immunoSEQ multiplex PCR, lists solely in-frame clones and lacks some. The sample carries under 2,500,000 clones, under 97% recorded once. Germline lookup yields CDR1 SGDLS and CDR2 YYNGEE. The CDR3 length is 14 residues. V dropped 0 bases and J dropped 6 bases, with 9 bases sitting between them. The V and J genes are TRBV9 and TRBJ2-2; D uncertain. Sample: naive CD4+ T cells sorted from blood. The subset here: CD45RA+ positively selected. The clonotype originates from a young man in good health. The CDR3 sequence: CASSVVMGSGELFF. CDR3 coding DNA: TGTGCCAGCAGCGTAGTAATGGGGTCCGGGGAGCTGTTTTTT.